The TCR beta chain under discussion was sequenced for a study of control samples from healthy donors and cancer patients. Produced via immunoSEQ multiplex PCR; TCRdb's table is partial and in-frame only. The repertoire holds about 72,000 clones, with around 94% as singletons. In germline, CDR1 is SGHTA, CDR2 FQGTGA. Trimming took off 2 bases at V and 2 bases at J, with 8 bases between the two ends. The CDR3 sequence is 14 residues long. The chain uses TRBV7-3 and TRBJ2-3, with a tentative D call TRBD2 (6 bases). The sequencing sample was made of blood. The sequence was obtained from a woman aged 55-69 years in good health. CDR3 in amino acids: CASSLWGDTDTQYF. In DNA form, the CDR3 reads TGTGCCAGCAGCTTATGGGGGGACACAGATACGCAGTATTTT.